Only one count was recorded for the clone carrying this TCR beta chain. The source of the sample is a study of PD-1 and CTLA-4 blockade in melanoma. TCRdb's table, derived via immunoSEQ multiplex PCR, lists solely in-frame clones and lacks some. The table records 20,000 to 25,000 clones, around 88% of them present only once. Sequencing was performed on CD8+ T cells from peripheral blood, taken before anti-PD-1 treatment. This sequence originates from a human donor with melanoma.

The CDR3: CASSPGGSNYEQYF. The CDR3 coding sequence is TGTGCCAGCAGCCCAGGCGGGAGTAACTACGAGCAGTACTTC. This chain uses TRBV7-9 with TRBJ2-7; TRBD2 matches at 7 bases. The germline CDR1 and CDR2 sequences are SEHNR and FQNEAQ (reference sequence). The CDR3 has 14 amino acids. The trim removed 5 bases at V and 3 bases at J, leaving 7 bases unmatched.